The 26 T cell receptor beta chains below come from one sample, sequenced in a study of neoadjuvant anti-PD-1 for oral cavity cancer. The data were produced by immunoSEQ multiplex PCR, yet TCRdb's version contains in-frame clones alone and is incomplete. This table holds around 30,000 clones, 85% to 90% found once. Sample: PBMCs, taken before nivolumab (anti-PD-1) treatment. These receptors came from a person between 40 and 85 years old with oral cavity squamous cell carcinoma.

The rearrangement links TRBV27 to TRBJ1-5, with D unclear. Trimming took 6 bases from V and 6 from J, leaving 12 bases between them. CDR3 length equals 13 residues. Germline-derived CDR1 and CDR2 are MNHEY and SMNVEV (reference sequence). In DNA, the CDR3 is TGTGCCAGCAGCCCCCTGGCCGCTCAGCCCCAGCATTTT. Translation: CASSPLAAQPQHF.

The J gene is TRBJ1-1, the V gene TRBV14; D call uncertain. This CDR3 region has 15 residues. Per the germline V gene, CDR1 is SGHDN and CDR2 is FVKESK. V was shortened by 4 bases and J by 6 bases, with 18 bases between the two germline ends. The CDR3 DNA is TGTGCCAGCAGCCGACACCAAGAGGTAACGGCTGAAGCTTTCTTT. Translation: CASSRHQEVTAEAFF.

In DNA, the CDR3 is TGTGCCAGCAGCTTTAGTACAGGGCTAAACACTGAAGCTTTCTTT. It is translated as CASSFSTGLNTEAFF. The chain combines TRBV7-6 with TRBJ1-1; D possibly corresponds to TRBD1 (6 bases). CDR3 length: 15 residues. V was clipped by 3 bases and J by 2 bases, with 13 bases between them. The germline CDR1 and CDR2 sequences are SGHVS and FNYEAQ.

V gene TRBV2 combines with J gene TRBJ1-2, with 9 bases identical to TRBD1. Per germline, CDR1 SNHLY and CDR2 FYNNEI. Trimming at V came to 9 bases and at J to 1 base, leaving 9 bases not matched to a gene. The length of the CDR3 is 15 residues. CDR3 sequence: CASRSGTGRNYGYTF. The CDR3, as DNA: TGTGCCAGTCGTTCCGGGACAGGGCGTAACTATGGCTACACCTTC.

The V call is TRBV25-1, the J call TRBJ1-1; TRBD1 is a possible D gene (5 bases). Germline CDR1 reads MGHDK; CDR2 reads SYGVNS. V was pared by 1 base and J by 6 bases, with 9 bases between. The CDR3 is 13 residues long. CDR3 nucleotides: TGTGCCAGCAGTGAATTGGGGGGGGCTGAAGCTTTCTTT. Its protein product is CASSELGGAEAFF. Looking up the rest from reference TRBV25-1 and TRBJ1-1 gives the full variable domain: EADIYQTPRYLVIGTGKKITLECSQTMGHDKMYWYQQDPGMELHLIHYSYGVNSTEKGDLSSESTVSRIRTEHFPLTLESARPSHTSQYLCASSELGGAEAFFGQGTRLTVV.

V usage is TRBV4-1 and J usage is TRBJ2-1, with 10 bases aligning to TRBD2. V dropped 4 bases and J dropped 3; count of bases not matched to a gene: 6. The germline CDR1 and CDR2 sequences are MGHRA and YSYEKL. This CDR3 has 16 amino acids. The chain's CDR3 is CASSPSTSGLYNEQFF. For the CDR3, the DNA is TGCGCCAGCAGCCCTTCGACTAGCGGGCTCTACAATGAGCAGTTCTTC.

CDR3 protein: CASSSRTGSYEQYF. In DNA, the CDR3 is TGTGCCAGCAGCTCCCGTACAGGGTCCTACGAGCAGTACTTC. The chain recombines TRBV7-2 with TRBJ2-7; D may be TRBD1 (6 bases). Trimming took off 4 bases at V and 1 base at J, with 11 bases between the two ends. CDR1 SGHTA and CDR2 FQGNSA come from the germline V gene. CDR3 size: 14 residues.

The CDR3 region has the DNA TGTGCCAGCAGTGAACACGGGCAGGGCGATCAGCCCCAGCATTTT. It specifies CASSEHGQGDQPQHF. The chain combines TRBV6-1 with TRBJ1-5; a possible D gene is TRBD1 (5 bases). The V end was cut by 2 bases, the J end by 5 bases, with 13 bases between. From germline, CDR1 is MNHNS and CDR2 SASEGT. The CDR3 runs 15 residues.

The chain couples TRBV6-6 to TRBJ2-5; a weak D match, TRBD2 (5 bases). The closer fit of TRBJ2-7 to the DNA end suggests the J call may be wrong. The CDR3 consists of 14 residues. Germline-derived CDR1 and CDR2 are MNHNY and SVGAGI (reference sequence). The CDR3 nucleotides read TGTGCCAGCAGTTACGCGGGCTTCTCCTACGAGCAGTACTTC. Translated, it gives CASSYAGFSYEQYF.

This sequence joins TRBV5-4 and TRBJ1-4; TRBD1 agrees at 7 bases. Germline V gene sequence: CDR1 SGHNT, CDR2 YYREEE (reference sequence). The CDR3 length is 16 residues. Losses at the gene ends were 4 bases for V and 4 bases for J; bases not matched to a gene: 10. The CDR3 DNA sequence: TGTGCCAGCAGCCTCTGGACACAGGGGAGTAATGAAAAACTGTTTTTT. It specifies CASSLWTQGSNEKLFF.

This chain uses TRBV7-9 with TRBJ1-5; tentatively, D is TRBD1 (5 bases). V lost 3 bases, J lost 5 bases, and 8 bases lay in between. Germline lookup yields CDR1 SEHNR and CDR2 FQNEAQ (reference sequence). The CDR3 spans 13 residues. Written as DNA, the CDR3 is TGTGCCAGCAGCTTCGCGGGGGATCAGCCCCAGCATTTT. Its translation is CASSFAGDQPQHF.

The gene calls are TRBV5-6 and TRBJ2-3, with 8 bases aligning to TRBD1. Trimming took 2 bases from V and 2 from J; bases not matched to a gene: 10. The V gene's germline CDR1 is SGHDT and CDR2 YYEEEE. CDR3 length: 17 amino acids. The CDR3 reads CASSLLSGTGTTDTQYF. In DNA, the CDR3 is TGTGCCAGCAGCTTACTATCCGGGACAGGCACCACAGATACGCAGTATTTT.

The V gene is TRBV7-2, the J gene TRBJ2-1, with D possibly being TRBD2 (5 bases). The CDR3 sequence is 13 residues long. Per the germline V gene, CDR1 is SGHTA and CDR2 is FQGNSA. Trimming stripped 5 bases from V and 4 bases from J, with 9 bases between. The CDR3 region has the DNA TGTGCCAGCAGCCCTAGCCGGTACAATGAGCAGTTCTTC. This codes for CASSPSRYNEQFF.

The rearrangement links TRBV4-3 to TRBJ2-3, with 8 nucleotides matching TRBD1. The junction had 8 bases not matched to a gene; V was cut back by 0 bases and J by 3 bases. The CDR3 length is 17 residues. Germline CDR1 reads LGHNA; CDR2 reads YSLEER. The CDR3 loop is CASSQDPAGGATDTQYF. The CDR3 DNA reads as TGCGCCAGCAGCCAAGACCCCGCAGGGGGCGCGACAGATACGCAGTATTTT.

CDR3 in amino acids: CASSEGVVNTEAFF. The DNA of the CDR3 is TGTGCCAGCAGTGAAGGCGTGGTGAACACTGAAGCTTTCTTT. The chain links TRBV6-1 to TRBJ1-1, with D unresolved. The CDR3 is 14 residues long. Trimming took off 1 base at V and 0 bases at J, with 6 bases between the two ends. The germline V gene has CDR1 MNHNS and CDR2 SASEGT.

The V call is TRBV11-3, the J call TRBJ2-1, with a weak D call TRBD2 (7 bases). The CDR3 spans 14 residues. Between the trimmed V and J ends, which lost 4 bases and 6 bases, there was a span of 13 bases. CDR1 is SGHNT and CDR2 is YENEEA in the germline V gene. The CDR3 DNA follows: TGTGCCAGCAGCTCTGGGGGAGGGGGCAATGAGCAGTTCTTC. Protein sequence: CASSSGGGGNEQFF.

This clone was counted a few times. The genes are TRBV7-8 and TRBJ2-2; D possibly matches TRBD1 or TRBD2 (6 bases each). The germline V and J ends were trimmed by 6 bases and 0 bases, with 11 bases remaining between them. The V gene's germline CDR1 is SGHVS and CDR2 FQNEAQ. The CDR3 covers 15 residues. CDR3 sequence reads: CASSTGATNTGELFF. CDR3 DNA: TGTGCCAGCAGTACGGGGGCTACGAACACCGGGGAGCTGTTTTTT.

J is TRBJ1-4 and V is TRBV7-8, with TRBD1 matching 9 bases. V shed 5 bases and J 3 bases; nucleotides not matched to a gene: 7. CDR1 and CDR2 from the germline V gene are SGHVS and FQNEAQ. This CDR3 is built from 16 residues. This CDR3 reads CASSPRDRVANEKLFF. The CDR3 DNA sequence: TGTGCCAGCAGCCCACGGGACAGGGTAGCTAATGAAAAACTGTTTTTT.

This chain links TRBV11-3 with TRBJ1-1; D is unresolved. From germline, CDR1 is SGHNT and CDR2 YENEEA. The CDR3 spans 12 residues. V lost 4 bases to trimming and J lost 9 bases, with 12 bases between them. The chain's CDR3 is CASSSGNAKAFF. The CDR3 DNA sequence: TGTGCCAGCAGCTCCGGGAATGCTAAAGCTTTCTTT. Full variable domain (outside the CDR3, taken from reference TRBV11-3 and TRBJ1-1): EAGVVQSPRYKIIEKKQPVAFWCNPISGHNTLYWYLQNLGQGPELLIRYENEEAVDDSQLPKDRFSAERLKGVDSTLKIQPAELGDSAVYLCASSSGNAKAFFGQGTRLTVV.

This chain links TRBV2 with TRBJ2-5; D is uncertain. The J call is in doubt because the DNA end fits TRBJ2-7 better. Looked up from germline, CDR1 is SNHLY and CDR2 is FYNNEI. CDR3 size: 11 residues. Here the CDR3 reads CASSVRYEQYF. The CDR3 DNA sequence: TGTGCCAGCAGTGTGCGCTACGAGCAGTACTTC.

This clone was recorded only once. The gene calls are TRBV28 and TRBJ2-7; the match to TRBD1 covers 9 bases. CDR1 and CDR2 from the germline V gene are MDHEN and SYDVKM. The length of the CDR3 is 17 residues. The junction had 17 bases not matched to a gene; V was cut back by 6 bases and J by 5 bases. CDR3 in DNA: TGTGCCAGCAGCATGGCCTTGAGGGACAGGGTCCTGGACGAGCAGTACTTC. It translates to CASSMALRDRVLDEQYF. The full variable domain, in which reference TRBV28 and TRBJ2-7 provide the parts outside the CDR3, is DVKVTQSSRYLVKRTGEKVFLECVQDMDHENMFWYRQDPGLGLRLIYFSYDVKMKEKGDIPEGYSVSREKKERFSLILESASTNQTSMYLCASSMALRDRVLDEQYFGPGTRLTVT.

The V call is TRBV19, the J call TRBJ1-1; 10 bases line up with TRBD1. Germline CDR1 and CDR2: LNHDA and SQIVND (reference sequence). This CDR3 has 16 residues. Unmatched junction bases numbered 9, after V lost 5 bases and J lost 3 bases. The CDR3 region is CASSPRGQGGYTEAFF. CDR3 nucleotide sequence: TGTGCCAGTAGTCCTCGTGGACAGGGGGGGTACACTGAAGCTTTCTTT.

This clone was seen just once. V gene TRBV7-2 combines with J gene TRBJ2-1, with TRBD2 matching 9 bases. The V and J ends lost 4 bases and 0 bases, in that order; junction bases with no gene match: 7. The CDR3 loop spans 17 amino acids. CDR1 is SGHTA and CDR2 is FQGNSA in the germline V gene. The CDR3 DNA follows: TGTGCCAGCAGCTACTTTAGCGGGGGAAGCTCCTACAATGAGCAGTTCTTC. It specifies CASSYFSGGSSYNEQFF.

The CDR3 spells CASSLALRGPNTEAFF. The CDR3 DNA is TGCGCCAGCAGCTTAGCCCTACGGGGGCCGAACACTGAAGCTTTCTTT. This chain connects TRBV5-1 to TRBJ1-1; weak D call: TRBD1 (6 bases). Germline V CDR1 and CDR2: SGHRS, YFSETQ. The CDR3 consists of 16 residues. Trimming pared 2 bases from V and 1 base from J, leaving 15 bases between. The full variable domain, with the rest looked up from reference TRBV5-1 and TRBJ1-1, is KAGVTQTPRYLIKTRGQQVTLSCSPISGHRSVSWYQQTPGQGLQFLFEYFSETQRNKGNFPGRFSGRQFSNSRSEMNVSTLELGDSALYLCASSLALRGPNTEAFFGQGTRLTVV.

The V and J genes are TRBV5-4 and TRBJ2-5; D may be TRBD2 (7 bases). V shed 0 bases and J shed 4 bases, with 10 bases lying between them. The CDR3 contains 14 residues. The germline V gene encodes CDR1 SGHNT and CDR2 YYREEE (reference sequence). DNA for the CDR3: TGTGCCAGCAGCTTGGGGGGGGGCGGAGAGACCCAGTACTTC. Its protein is CASSLGGGGETQYF.

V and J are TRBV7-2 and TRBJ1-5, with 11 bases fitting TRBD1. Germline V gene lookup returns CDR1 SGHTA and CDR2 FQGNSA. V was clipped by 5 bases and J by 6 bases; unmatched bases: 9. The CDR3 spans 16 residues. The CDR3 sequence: CASSPRTGGDGQPQHF. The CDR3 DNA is TGTGCCAGCAGCCCACGGACAGGGGGCGATGGTCAGCCCCAGCATTTT.